This is a list of T cell receptor beta chains from one sample in a study of Ad26.COV2.S vaccination and SARS-CoV-2 variants. Libraries were prepared by immunoSEQ multiplex PCR; TCRdb keeps only in-frame clonotypes and omits some of them. The sample shows some 340,000 clones, 85% of them seen only once. The source material was peripheral blood, sampled in a trial of Ad26.COV2.S vaccine versus placebo. These receptors were collected from a person aged 18-60 years who received the Ad26.COV2.S COVID-19 vaccine or a placebo. The CDR3 runs from the conserved cysteine through the conserved F or W. Fields, in order: J gene, clone size, D gene, V gene, CDR3 length, CDR3 protein, CDR3 DNA. The D gene is left open where the match is weak. Some rows mark clone size as missing; the rest say once, few, many or name a class of expanded clone.

TRBJ2-1 once . TRBV2 11 CASSENYEQFF TGTGCCAGCAGTGAAAACTATGAGCAGTTCTTC
TRBJ2-5 . . TRBV12-5 14 CASGLGQNEETQYF TGTGCTAGTGGTTTGGGACAGAACGAAGAGACCCAGTACTTC
TRBJ2-2 . . TRBV7-3 14 CASRTIPNTGELFF TGTGCCAGCAGGACTATTCCGAACACCGGGGAGCTGTTTTTT
TRBJ2-7 . TRBD1 TRBV5-6 12 CASSSGQARTYF TGTGCCAGCAGCTCGGGACAGGCCCGCACCTACTTC
TRBJ2-2 . . TRBV14 14 CASSRGFPYGELFF TGTGCCAGCAGCCGGGGTTTTCCATACGGGGAGCTGTTTTTT
TRBJ2-2 . . TRBV5-1 15 CASSLGPANTGELFF TGCGCCAGCAGCTTGGGGCCGGCGAACACCGGGGAGCTGTTTTTT
TRBJ2-7 . . TRBV27 15 CASSPLGDFHYEQYF TGTGCCAGCAGTCCCCTCGGGGATTTTCACTACGAGCAGTACTTC
TRBJ1-4 . . TRBV19 14 CASSIALGAEKLFF TGTGCCAGTAGTATAGCACTGGGGGCGGAAAAACTGTTTTTT
TRBJ1-5 . . TRBV7-6 13 CASSGGGNQPQHF TGTGCCAGCAGCGGGGGTGGCAATCAGCCCCAGCATTTT
TRBJ2-7 . TRBD1 TRBV6-5 15 CASSYSDRGNTEQYF TGTGCCAGCAGTTACTCCGACAGGGGGAATACGGAGCAGTACTTC
TRBJ2-2 . TRBD2 TRBV9 15 CASSISGGCPGELFF TGTGCCAGCAGCATTAGCGGGGGTTGTCCCGGGGAGCTGTTTTTT
TRBJ2-7 . . TRBV4-1 16 CASSQDPTGRSYEQYF TGCGCCAGCAGCCAAGATCCCACAGGGCGGTCCTACGAGCAGTACTTC
TRBJ1-3 . . TRBV10-2 13 CASNGQPGNTIYF TGCGCCAGCAACGGACAGCCTGGAAACACCATATATTTT
TRBJ2-5 . TRBD2 TRBV4-2 19 CASRPGTSGGDGYQETQYF TGTGCCAGCAGACCCGGGACTAGCGGGGGGGATGGGTACCAAGAGACCCAGTACTTC
TRBJ1-2 once . TRBV11-3 14 CASSPTGYNYGYTF TGTGCCAGCAGCCCGACAGGCTATAACTATGGCTACACCTTC
TRBJ1-5 . . TRBV5-5 15 CASSLVQVSNQPQHF TGTGCCAGCAGCTTGGTGCAGGTTAGCAATCAGCCCCAGCATTTT
TRBJ1-5 . . TRBV6-5 12 CASRGVGQPQHF TGTGCCAGCAGGGGGGTCGGTCAGCCCCAGCATTTT
TRBJ1-1 . TRBD1 TRBV4-1 13 CASSQAQGGTLFF TGCGCCAGCAGCCAAGCCCAGGGGGGCACCCTTTTCTTT
TRBJ1-5 . . TRBV5-6 16 CASSFYMGNSNQPQHF TGTGCCAGCAGCTTTTACATGGGTAATAGCAATCAGCCCCAGCATTTT
TRBJ2-2 . TRBD2 TRBV7-6 22 CASSFLGFPQRTSGGNTGELFF TGTGCCAGCAGCTTCCTCGGCTTCCCTCAAAGGACTAGCGGGGGAAACACCGGGGAGCTGTTTTTT
TRBJ1-1 . . TRBV5-1 14 CASSLGTLNTEAFF TGCGCCAGCAGCTTAGGGACGTTGAACACTGAAGCTTTCTTT
TRBJ1-4 . TRBD1 TRBV6-5 15 CASSTTGQGNEKLFF TGTGCCAGCAGTACCACCGGACAGGGGAATGAAAAACTGTTTTTT
TRBJ1-1 . . TRBV30 13 CAWSVRGNTEAFF TGTGCCTGGAGTGTACGAGGGAACACTGAAGCTTTCTTT
TRBJ2-1 . . TRBV4-1 16 CASSQDPGESYNEQFF TGCGCCAGCAGCCAAGATCCGGGGGAGTCCTACAATGAGCAGTTCTTC
TRBJ1-2 . TRBD1 TRBV30 12 CAWSLQGYGYTF TGTGCCTGGAGTTTACAGGGGTATGGCTACACCTTC
TRBJ2-5 . TRBD1 TRBV23-1 17 CASSQWTPGTGYETQYF TGCGCCAGCAGTCAATGGACCCCCGGGACAGGCTACGAGACCCAGTACTTC
TRBJ1-2 . TRBD1 TRBV6-5 13 CASSRTGGYGYTF TGTGCCAGCAGTCGGACAGGGGGTTATGGCTACACCTTC
TRBJ2-1 . . TRBV6-2/TRBV6-3 14 CASSYSSLGNEQFF TGTGCCAGCAGTTACTCGAGTCTGGGAAATGAGCAGTTCTTC
TRBJ2-7 . . TRBV4-2 12 CASSQDHDEQYF TGTGCCAGCAGCCAAGATCACGACGAGCAGTACTTC
TRBJ2-7 . TRBD1 TRBV6-5 13 CAASQGVSYEQYF TGTGCCGCATCACAGGGGGTCTCCTACGAGCAGTACTTC
TRBJ2-3 . TRBD2 TRBV5-1 15 CASSQPGLAGRAQYF TGCGCCAGCAGCCAACCGGGACTAGCGGGGCGCGCGCAGTATTTT
TRBJ1-4 . . TRBV25-1 15 CASSERRGTDEKLFF TGTGCCAGCAGTGAACGGCGCGGGACGGATGAAAAACTGTTTTTT
TRBJ1-1 . . TRBV6-6 14 CASSRDPWNTEAFF TGTGCCAGCAGTCGGGACCCTTGGAACACTGAAGCTTTCTTT
TRBJ2-7 . . TRBV28 14 CASREQGSSYEQYF TGTGCCAGCAGGGAACAGGGTAGCTCCTACGAGCAGTACTTC
TRBJ2-5 . . TRBV5-6 16 CASSPRVGGRQETQYF TGTGCCAGCAGCCCAAGAGTTGGGGGGCGTCAAGAGACCCAGTACTTC
TRBJ2-7 few . TRBV12-5 13 CASGFTSSSEQYF TGTGCTAGTGGTTTCACTAGCTCCAGCGAGCAGTACTTC
TRBJ2-1 . TRBD2 TRBV3-1/TRBV3-2 15 CASSHGASGGARQFF TGTGCCAGCAGCCATGGGGCTAGCGGGGGGGCCCGGCAGTTCTTC
TRBJ2-1 . TRBD2 TRBV7-2 14 CACSWRGNYNEQFF TGTGCCTGCAGCTGGCGGGGGAACTACAATGAGCAGTTCTTC
TRBJ2-7 . . TRBV9 13 CASSVGTNYEQYF TGTGCCAGCAGCGTAGGTACAAACTACGAGCAGTACTTC
TRBJ2-5 . . TRBV27 12 CASGSYQETQYF TGTGCCAGCGGCTCGTACCAAGAGACCCAGTACTTC